The rows below give T cell receptor beta chains drawn from one sample of a study of blood T cell repertoires in COVID-19. TCRdb's copy holds only in-frame clones and misses some; the assay was immunoSEQ multiplex PCR. The sample has about 280,000 clones, just over 85% seen once. Material: peripheral blood. These receptors all stem from a woman in her twenties or thirties with active or convalescent COVID-19. Each CDR3 is given with its conserved first and last residue. D genes are given only for firm matches. Rows give clone size only sometimes, using once, few, many, or a class for an expanded clone.

cdr3_length	clone_size	j_call	d_call	v_call	cdr3_aa	cdr3_nt
15	.	TRBJ2-7	TRBD1	TRBV2	CASTKGQGQLYEQYF	TGTGCCAGCACCAAAGGACAGGGGCAGCTTTACGAGCAGTACTTC
14	.	TRBJ1-6	.	TRBV7-9	CASSLPGTSSPLHF	TGTGCCAGCAGCTTACCCGGGACTTCTTCACCCCTCCACTTT
15	once	TRBJ2-5	TRBD2	TRBV9	CASSSGGAGLETQYF	TGTGCCAGCAGTAGCGGGGGGGCCGGACTAGAGACCCAGTACTTC
14	.	TRBJ2-3	TRBD1	TRBV18	CASSPNRGPDTQYF	TGTGCCAGCTCACCAAACAGGGGCCCAGATACGCAGTATTTT
16	.	TRBJ1-2	.	TRBV19	CASSTQQGHPNYGYTF	TGTGCCAGTAGTACCCAACAGGGACACCCTAACTATGGCTACACCTTC
16	.	TRBJ1-1	.	TRBV27	CASTPGRGFMNTEAFF	TGTGCCAGCACCCCCGGCAGGGGCTTTATGAACACTGAAGCTTTCTTT
13	few	TRBJ2-7	.	TRBV29-1	CSVAQGPLGEQYF	TGCAGCGTTGCACAGGGACCCCTCGGCGAGCAGTACTTC
13	.	TRBJ2-7	TRBD2	TRBV2	CASSQSGGGEQYF	TGTGCCAGCAGTCAGAGCGGGGGCGGAGAGCAGTACTTC
13	.	TRBJ2-1	TRBD2	TRBV11-3	CASSLEAGGEQFF	TGTGCCAGCAGCTTAGAGGCGGGAGGTGAGCAGTTCTTC
14	.	TRBJ2-5	.	TRBV2	CASSEMGGQETQYF	TGTGCCAGCAGTGAAATGGGGGGACAAGAGACCCAGTACTTC
14	.	TRBJ1-1	.	TRBV15	CATRGGVVITEAFF	TGTGCCACCCGGGGGGGGGTCGTTATCACTGAAGCTTTCTTT
14	once	TRBJ1-1	TRBD1	TRBV7-9	CASSLRQGDTEAFF	TGTGCCAGCAGCTTAAGACAGGGGGACACTGAAGCTTTCTTT
14	.	TRBJ1-6	.	TRBV7-3	CASSLGGSQSPLHF	TGTGCCAGCAGCTTAGGAGGCAGTCAGTCACCCCTCCACTTT
13	.	TRBJ2-5	TRBD2	TRBV5-1	CASSRGLEETQYF	TGCGCCAGCAGCCGGGGACTAGAAGAGACCCAGTACTTC
21	.	TRBJ2-6	TRBD1	TRBV6-1	CASSEAGSGHRGLSGANVLTF	TGTGCCAGCAGTGAAGCGGGTAGCGGGCACAGGGGGCTCTCTGGGGCCAACGTCCTGACTTTC
17	.	TRBJ2-3	TRBD2	TRBV28	CASSHITSDQSTDTQYF	TGTGCCAGCAGTCATATTACTAGCGACCAGAGCACAGATACGCAGTATTTT
13	.	TRBJ2-7	.	TRBV18	CASSSGRGYEQYF	TGTGCCAGCTCTTCTGGAAGGGGATACGAGCAGTACTTC
18	.	TRBJ1-6	TRBD1	TRBV4-2	CASSPDPDRGHGNSPLHF	TGTGCCAGCAGCCCAGACCCAGACAGGGGGCATGGGAATTCACCCCTCCACTTT
16	.	TRBJ2-3	.	TRBV7-9	CASSPGTRGSTDTQYF	TGTGCCAGCAGCCCAGGTACCCGGGGGAGTACAGATACGCAGTATTTT
13	.	TRBJ2-1	.	TRBV13	CASGLPQVNEQFF	TGTGCCAGCGGCCTCCCTCAGGTCAATGAGCAGTTCTTC
14	.	TRBJ1-2	TRBD1	TRBV14	CASSLDRANYGYTF	TGTGCCAGCAGCCTTGACAGGGCTAACTATGGCTACACCTTC
15	.	TRBJ1-3	TRBD1	TRBV7-2	CASRRDRSSGNTIYF	TGTGCCAGCAGACGGGACAGGTCCTCTGGAAACACCATATATTTT
15	.	TRBJ2-7	.	TRBV9	CASSSLGRGPHEQYF	TGTGCCAGCAGCTCGCTCGGCAGGGGTCCCCACGAGCAGTACTTC
16	.	TRBJ1-3	TRBD1	TRBV30	CAWSIKTGVPGNTIYF	TGTGCCTGGAGTATTAAGACAGGGGTTCCTGGAAACACCATATATTTT
14	.	TRBJ1-2	TRBD1	TRBV5-1	CASSLDRGDYGYTF	TGCGCCAGCAGCTTGGACAGGGGTGACTATGGCTACACCTTC
15	.	TRBJ1-4	.	TRBV6-6	CASSDSEDGNEKLFF	TGTGCCAGCAGCGACAGCGAAGACGGTAATGAAAAACTGTTTTTT
15	.	TRBJ2-1	.	TRBV29-1	CSVEGKGSPYNEQFF	TGCAGCGTTGAAGGGAAGGGGTCCCCTTACAATGAGCAGTTCTTC
15	.	TRBJ2-7	TRBD1	TRBV9	CASSRLGQGGKEQYF	TGTGCCAGCAGCCGGTTGGGACAGGGGGGAAAAGAGCAGTACTTC
15	.	TRBJ1-2	TRBD1	TRBV23-1	CASSHPGQENYGYTF	TGCGCCAGCAGTCACCCGGGACAGGAGAACTATGGCTACACCTTC
16	.	TRBJ1-6	.	TRBV27	CASSPTQGTLGSPLHF	TGTGCCAGCAGCCCAACCCAGGGAACCCTCGGTTCACCCCTCCACTTT
15	.	TRBJ2-5	.	TRBV5-4	CASSLDSGFGETQYF	TGTGCCAGCAGCTTGGACTCGGGGTTCGGGGAGACCCAGTACTTC
18	once	TRBJ2-3	TRBD2	TRBV25-1	CASSEPGLAGAWDYTQYF	TGTGCCAGCAGTGAACCCGGACTAGCGGGGGCCTGGGATTATACGCAGTATTTT
15	.	TRBJ2-7	.	TRBV28	CASSLEAALPSEQYF	TGTGCCAGCAGTTTAGAGGCTGCACTCCCGAGCGAGCAGTACTTC
15	.	TRBJ1-6	.	TRBV6-5	CASSTPGGYNSPLHF	TGTGCCAGCAGTACCCCGGGTGGGTATAATTCACCCCTCCACTTT
15	.	TRBJ1-1	TRBD1	TRBV18	CASSLYSGTVVEAFF	TGTGCCAGCTCCCTATATTCAGGGACAGTCGTTGAAGCTTTCTTT
13	once	TRBJ1-6	.	TRBV10-3	CAISGRDNSPLHF	TGTGCCATCAGTGGCAGGGATAATTCACCCCTCCACTTT
13	.	TRBJ1-5	.	TRBV18	CASSTAVDQPQHF	TGTGCCAGCTCGACTGCGGTGGATCAGCCCCAGCATTTT
14	.	TRBJ1-3	.	TRBV7-2	CASRPLNGAYTIYF	TGTGCCAGCAGACCCCTCAATGGAGCCTACACCATATATTTT
17	few	TRBJ1-2	TRBD1	TRBV9	CASSGTRVWQGDYGYTF	TGTGCCAGCAGCGGAACCCGGGTGTGGCAGGGGGATTATGGCTACACCTTC
17	.	TRBJ1-3	.	TRBV4-1	CASSQGGQSVSGNTIYF	TGCGCCAGCAGCCAAGGCGGACAGTCCGTCTCTGGAAACACCATATATTTT
15	.	TRBJ1-3	TRBD1	TRBV19	CASSMQGARGNTIYF	TGTGCCAGTAGTATGCAGGGGGCGCGTGGAAACACCATATATTTT
12	.	TRBJ2-4	.	TRBV12-3/TRBV12-4	CASSLLGNIQYF	TGTGCCAGCAGTTTACTAGGCAACATTCAGTACTTC
14	.	TRBJ2-7	TRBD1	TRBV27	CASRRSRGHLEQYF	TGTGCCAGCAGGAGAAGCAGGGGGCATCTCGAGCAGTACTTC
14	.	TRBJ1-3	.	TRBV6-2/TRBV6-3	CASSYIGEGNTIYF	TGTGCCAGCAGTTACATCGGGGAAGGAAACACCATATATTTT
15	.	TRBJ1-6	.	TRBV6-2/TRBV6-3	CASSYVAPGYSPLHF	TGTGCCAGCAGTTACGTCGCCCCAGGGTATTCACCCCTCCACTTT
11	.	TRBJ1-1	TRBD1	TRBV19	CASRGQGEAFF	TGTGCCTCCAGGGGGCAGGGTGAAGCTTTCTTT
14	.	TRBJ2-3	.	TRBV15	CATSRGREVDTQYF	TGTGCCACCAGCAGAGGTAGGGAGGTAGATACGCAGTATTTT
13	.	TRBJ1-4	.	TRBV30	CAWSTTINEKLFF	TGTGCCTGGAGTACGACAATTAATGAAAAACTGTTTTTT
16	.	TRBJ1-2	.	TRBV6-5	CASSYYTGVFNYGYTF	TGTGCCAGCAGTTACTATACAGGAGTATTTAACTATGGCTACACCTTC
14	once	TRBJ1-5	.	TRBV18	CASSPPGTNQPQHF	TGTGCCAGCTCACCTCCCGGGACAAATCAGCCCCAGCATTTT
15	.	TRBJ1-6	.	TRBV6-4	CASSEVFEYNSPLHF	TGTGCCAGCAGTGAAGTCTTTGAGTATAATTCACCCCTCCACTTT